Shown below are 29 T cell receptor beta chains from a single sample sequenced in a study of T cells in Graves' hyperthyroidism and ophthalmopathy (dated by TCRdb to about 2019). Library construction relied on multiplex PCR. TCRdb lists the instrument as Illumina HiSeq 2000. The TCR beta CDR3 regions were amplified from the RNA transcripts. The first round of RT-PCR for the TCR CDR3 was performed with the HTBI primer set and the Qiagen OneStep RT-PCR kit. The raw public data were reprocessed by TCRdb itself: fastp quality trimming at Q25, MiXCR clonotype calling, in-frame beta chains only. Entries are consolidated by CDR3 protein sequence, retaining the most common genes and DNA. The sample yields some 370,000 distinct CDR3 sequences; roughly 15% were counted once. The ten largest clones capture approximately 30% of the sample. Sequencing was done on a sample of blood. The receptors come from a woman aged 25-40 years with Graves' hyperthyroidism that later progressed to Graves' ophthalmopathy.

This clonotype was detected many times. The CDR3 loop reads CSATDRDGYTF. The CDR3 nucleotides are TGCAGTGCTACAGACAGGGATGGCTACACCTTC. This chain joins TRBV20-1 and TRBJ1-2; the match to TRBD1 covers 7 bases. J gave up 6 bases and V 4 bases, and 2 bases lay outside the gene matches. Germline CDR1 is DFQATT and CDR2 is SNEGSKA (reference sequence). The CDR3 covers 11 residues.

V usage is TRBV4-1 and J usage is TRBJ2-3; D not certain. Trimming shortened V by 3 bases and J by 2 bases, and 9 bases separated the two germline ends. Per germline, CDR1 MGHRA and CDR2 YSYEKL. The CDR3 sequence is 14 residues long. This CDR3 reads CASSHRTYTDTQYF. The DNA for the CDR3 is TGCGCCAGCAGCCATCGTACTTACACAGATACGCAGTATTTT.

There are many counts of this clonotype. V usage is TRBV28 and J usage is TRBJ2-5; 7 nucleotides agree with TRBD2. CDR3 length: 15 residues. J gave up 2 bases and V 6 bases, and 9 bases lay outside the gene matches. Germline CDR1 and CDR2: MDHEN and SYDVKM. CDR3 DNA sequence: TGTGCCAGCAGAGCAATTCTAGCGGCACAAGAGACCCAGTACTTC. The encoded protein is CASRAILAAQETQYF.

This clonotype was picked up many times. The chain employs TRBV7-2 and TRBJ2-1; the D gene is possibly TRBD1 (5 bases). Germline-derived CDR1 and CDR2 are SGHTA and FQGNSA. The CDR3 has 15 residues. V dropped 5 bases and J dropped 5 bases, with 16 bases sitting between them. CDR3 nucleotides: TGTGCCAGCAGCCTCCAGCTTTCAGGGAACAATGAGCAGTTCTTC. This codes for CASSLQLSGNNEQFF.

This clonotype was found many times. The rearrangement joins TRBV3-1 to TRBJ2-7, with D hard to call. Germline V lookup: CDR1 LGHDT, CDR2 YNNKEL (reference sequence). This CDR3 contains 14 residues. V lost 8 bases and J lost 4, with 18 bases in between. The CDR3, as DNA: TGTGCCAGCGCGAATTCTGCAACTAATTACGAGCAGTACTTC. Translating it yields CASANSATNYEQYF.

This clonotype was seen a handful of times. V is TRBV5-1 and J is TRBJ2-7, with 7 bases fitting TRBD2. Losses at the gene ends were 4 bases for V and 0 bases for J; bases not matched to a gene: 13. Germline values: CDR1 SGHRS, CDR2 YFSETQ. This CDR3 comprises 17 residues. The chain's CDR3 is CASSQISGHFSSYEQYF. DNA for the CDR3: TGCGCCAGCAGCCAAATTAGCGGGCATTTTAGCTCCTACGAGCAGTACTTC.

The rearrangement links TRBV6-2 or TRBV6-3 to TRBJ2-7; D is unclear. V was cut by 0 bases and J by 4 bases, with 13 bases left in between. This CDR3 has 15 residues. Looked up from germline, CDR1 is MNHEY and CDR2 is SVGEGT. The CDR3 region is CASSYSRQSNYEQYF. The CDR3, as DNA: TGTGCCAGCAGTTACTCGCGCCAGAGTAATTACGAGCAGTACTTC.

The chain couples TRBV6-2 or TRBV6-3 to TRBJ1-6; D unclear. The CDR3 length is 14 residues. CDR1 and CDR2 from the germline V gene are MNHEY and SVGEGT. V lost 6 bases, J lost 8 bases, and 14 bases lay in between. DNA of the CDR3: TGTGCCAGCAGCTCCACGGCCTGGGATTCACCCCTCCACTTT. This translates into CASSSTAWDSPLHF.

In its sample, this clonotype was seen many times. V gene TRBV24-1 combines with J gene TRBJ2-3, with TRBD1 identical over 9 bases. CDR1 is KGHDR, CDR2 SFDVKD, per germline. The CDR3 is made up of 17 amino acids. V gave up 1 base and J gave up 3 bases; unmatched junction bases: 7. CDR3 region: CATSDLSGTGITDTQYF. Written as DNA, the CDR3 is TGTGCCACCAGTGATTTATCGGGGACAGGGATTACAGATACGCAGTATTTT.

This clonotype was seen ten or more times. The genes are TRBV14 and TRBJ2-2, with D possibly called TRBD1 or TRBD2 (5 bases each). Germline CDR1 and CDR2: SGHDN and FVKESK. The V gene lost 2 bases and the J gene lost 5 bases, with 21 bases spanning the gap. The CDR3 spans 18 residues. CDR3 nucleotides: TGTGCCAGCAGCCAAAAACGAGGGGACGGATTCTTAACCGGGGAGCTGTTTTTT. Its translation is CASSQKRGDGFLTGELFF.

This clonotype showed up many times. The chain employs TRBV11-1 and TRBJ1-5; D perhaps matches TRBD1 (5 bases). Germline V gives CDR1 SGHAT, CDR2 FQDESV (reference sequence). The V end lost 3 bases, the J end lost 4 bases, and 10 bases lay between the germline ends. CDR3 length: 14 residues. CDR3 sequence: CASSLGPVNQPQHF. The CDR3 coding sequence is TGTGCCAGCAGCTTGGGGCCGGTAAATCAGCCCCAGCATTTT.

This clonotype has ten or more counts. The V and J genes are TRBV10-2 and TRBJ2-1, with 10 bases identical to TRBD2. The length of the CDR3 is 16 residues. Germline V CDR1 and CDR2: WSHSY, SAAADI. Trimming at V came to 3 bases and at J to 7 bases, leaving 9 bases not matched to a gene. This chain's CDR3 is CASSDTSGDFLNEQFF. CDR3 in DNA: TGCGCCAGCAGTGATACTAGCGGGGACTTTTTGAATGAGCAGTTCTTC.

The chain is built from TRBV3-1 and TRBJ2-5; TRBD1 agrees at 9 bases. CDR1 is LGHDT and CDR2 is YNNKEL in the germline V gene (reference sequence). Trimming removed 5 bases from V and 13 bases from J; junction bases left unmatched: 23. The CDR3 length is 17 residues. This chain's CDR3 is CASSSSGTGFVPVPRYF. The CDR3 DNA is TGTGCCAGCAGCTCCTCCGGGACAGGGTTTGTTCCAGTCCCCCGGTACTTC.

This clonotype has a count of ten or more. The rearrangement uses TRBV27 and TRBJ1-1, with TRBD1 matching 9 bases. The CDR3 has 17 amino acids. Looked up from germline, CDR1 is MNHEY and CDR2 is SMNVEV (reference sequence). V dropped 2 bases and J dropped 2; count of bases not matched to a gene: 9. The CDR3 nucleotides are TGTGCCAGCAGTTTAGGAGGGACAGGGTACTCCAACACTGAAGCTTTCTTT. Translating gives CASSLGGTGYSNTEAFF.

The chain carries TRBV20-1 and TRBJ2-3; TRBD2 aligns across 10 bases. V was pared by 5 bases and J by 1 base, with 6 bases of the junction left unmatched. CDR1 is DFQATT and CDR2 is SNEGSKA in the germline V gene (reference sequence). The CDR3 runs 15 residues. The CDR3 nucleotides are TGCAGTGCTGGGAGCGGGGGGGCTGGCACAGATACGCAGTATTTT. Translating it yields CSAGSGGAGTDTQYF.

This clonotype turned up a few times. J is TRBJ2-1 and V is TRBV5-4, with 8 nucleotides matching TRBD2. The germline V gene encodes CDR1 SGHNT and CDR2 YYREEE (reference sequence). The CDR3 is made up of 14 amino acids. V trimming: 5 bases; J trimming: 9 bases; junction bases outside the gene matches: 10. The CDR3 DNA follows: TGTGCCAGCAGTCGGGGGGGGAGTGGTGTTGAGCAGTTCTTC. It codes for CASSRGGSGVEQFF.

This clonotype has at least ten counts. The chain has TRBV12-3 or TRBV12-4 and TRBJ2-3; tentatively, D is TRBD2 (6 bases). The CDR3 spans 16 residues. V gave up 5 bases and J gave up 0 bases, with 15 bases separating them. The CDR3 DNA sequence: TGTGCCAGCAGTGAGGGACTCAATCTAAGCACAGATACGCAGTATTTT. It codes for CASSEGLNLSTDTQYF.

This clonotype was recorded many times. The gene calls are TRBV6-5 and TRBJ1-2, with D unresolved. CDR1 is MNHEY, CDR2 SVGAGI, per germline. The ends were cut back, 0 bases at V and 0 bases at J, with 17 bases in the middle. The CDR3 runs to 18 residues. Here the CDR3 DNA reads TGTGCCAGCAGTTACTCTCGAATGACAAGTGGGACTAACTATGGCTACACCTTC. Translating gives CASSYSRMTSGTNYGYTF.

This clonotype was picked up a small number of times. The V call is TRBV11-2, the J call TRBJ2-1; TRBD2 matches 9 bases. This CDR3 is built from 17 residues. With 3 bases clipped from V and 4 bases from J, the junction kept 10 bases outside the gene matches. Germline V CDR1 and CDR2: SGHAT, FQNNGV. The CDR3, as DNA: TGTGCCAGCAGCTTCCCCACGGGTAGCGGGGGATACAATGAGCAGTTCTTC. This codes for CASSFPTGSGGYNEQFF.

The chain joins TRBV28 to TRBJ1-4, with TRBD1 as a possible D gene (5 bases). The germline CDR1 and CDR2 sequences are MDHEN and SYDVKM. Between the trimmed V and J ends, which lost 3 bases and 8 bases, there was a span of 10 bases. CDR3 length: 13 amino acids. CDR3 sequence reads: CASSLKDIEKLFF. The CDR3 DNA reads TGTGCCAGCAGTTTGAAGGACATAGAAAAACTGTTTTTT.

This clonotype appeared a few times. CDR3 sequence reads: CASTPLAGGPYNEQFF. CDR3 sequence (DNA): TGTGCCAGCACCCCACTAGCGGGAGGGCCCTACAATGAGCAGTTCTTC. The V and J genes are TRBV6-1 and TRBJ2-1; 13 nucleotides align to TRBD2. This CDR3 is built from 16 residues. Germline CDR1 reads MNHNS; CDR2 reads SASEGT. Trimming removed 7 bases from V and 2 bases from J; junction bases left unmatched: 5.

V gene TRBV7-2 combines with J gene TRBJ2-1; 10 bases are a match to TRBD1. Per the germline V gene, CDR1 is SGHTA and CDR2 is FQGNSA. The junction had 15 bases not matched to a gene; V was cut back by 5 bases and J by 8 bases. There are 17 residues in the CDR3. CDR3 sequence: CASSTRQGAQIVDEQFF. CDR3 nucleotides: TGTGCCAGCAGCACCCGACAGGGGGCACAAATTGTGGATGAGCAGTTCTTC.

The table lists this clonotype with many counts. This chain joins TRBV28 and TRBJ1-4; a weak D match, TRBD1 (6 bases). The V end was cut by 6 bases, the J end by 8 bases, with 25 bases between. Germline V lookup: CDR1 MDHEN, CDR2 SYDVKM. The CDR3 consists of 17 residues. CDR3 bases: TGTGCCAGCAGGACCTTGAGAGGGGGGGCGCGGGGAGAAAAACTGTTTTTT. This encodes CASRTLRGGARGEKLFF.

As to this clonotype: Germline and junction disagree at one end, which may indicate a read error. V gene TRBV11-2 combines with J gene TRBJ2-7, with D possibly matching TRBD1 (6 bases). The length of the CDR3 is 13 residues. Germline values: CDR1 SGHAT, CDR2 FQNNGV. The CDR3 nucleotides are TGTGCCAGCGGCTTGGGGACAAATTACGAGCAGTACTTC. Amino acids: CASGLGTNYEQYF.

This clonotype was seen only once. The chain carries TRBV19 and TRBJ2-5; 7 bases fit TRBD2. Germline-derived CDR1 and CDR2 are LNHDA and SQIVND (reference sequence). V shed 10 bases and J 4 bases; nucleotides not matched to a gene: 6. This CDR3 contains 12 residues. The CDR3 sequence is CATSSGGETQYF. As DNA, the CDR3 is TGTGCCACCAGTTCGGGGGGAGAGACCCAGTACTTC.

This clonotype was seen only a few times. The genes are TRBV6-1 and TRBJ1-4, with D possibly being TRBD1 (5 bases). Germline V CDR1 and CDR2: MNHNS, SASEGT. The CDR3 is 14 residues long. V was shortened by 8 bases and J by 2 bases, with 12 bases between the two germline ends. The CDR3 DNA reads TGTGCCAGCGGAACAGGCGGTACTAATGAAAAACTGTTTTTT. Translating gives CASGTGGTNEKLFF.

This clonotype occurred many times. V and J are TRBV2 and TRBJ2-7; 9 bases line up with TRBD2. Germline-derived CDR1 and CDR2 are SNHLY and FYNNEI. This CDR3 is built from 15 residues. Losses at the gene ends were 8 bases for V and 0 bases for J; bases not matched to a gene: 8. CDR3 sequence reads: CASLRLAEASYEQYF. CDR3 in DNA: TGTGCCAGCCTTCGACTAGCGGAAGCCTCCTACGAGCAGTACTTC.

The CDR3 spells CASSPLAGGSYNEQFF. The CDR3 bases are TGTGCCAGCAGCCCGTTAGCGGGGGGCTCCTACAATGAGCAGTTCTTC. This chain uses TRBV5-5 with TRBJ2-1, with TRBD2 matching 10 bases. The CDR3 is 16 residues long. The junction had 4 bases not matched to a gene; V was cut back by 4 bases and J by 0 bases. CDR1 is SGHKS, CDR2 YYEKEE, per germline (reference sequence).

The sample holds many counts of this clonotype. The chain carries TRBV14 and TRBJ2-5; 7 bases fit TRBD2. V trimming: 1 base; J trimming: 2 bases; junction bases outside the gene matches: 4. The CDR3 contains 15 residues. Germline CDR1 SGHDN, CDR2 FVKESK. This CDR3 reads CASSQGLAWQETQYF. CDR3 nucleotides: TGTGCCAGCAGCCAAGGACTAGCCTGGCAAGAGACCCAGTACTTC.